Sequencing of this T cell receptor (beta chain) was carried out in a study of preoperative IRX-2 immunotherapy in early breast cancer. Treatment reported: preoperative locoregional IRX-2 cytokine immunotherapy. Preoperative locoregional IRX-2 cytokine immunotherapy was tested in the phase Ib source study. Profiled with immunoSEQ multiplex PCR; TCRdb holds only in-frame clones, not every one. The sample yields more than 20,000 clones, approximately 84% seen once. Germline V lookup: CDR1 MDHEN, CDR2 SYDVKM. There are 15 residues in the CDR3. Trimming took 5 bases from V and 1 from J; bases not matched to a gene: 8.

The input for sequencing was lymph node tissue, taken before IRX-2 immunotherapy. The rearrangement uses TRBV28 and TRBJ2-7, with 7 nucleotides matching TRBD2. This TCR was recovered from a human donor with breast cancer. CDR3 amino acids: CASSRPGGTSYEQYF. The CDR3 DNA follows: TGTGCCAGCAGTCGGCCGGGGGGTACATCCTACGAGCAGTACTTC.